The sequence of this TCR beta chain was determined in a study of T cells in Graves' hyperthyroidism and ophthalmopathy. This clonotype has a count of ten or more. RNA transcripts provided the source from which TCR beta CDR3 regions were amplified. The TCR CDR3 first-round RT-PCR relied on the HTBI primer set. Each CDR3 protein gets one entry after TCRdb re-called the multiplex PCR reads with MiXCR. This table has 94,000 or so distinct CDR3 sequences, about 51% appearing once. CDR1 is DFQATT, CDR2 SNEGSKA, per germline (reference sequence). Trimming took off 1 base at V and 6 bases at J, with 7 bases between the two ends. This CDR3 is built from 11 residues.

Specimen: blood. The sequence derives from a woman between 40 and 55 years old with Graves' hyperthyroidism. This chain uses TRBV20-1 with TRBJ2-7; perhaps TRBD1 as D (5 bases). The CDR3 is CSARGGGEQYF. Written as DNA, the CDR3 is TGCAGTGCTAGAGGGGGCGGCGAGCAGTACTTC.